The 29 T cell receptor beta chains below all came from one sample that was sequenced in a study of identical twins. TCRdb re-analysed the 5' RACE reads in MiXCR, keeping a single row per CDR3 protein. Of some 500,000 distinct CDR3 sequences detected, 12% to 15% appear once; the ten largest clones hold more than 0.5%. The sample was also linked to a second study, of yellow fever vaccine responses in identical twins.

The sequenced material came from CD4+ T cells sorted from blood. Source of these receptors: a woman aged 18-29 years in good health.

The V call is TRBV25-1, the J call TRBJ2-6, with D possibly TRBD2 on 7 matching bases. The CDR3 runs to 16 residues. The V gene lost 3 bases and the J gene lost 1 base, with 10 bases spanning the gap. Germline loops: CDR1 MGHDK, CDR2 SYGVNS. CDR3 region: CASSDRGASGANVLTF. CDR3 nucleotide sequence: TGTGCCAGCAGTGACCGGGGGGCGTCTGGGGCCAACGTCCTGACTTTC.

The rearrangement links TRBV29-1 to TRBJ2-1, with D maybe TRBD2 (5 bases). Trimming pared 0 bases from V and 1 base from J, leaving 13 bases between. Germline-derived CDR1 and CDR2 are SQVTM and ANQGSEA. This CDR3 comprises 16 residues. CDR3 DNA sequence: TGCAGCGTTGAAGAGAGGAGCGGAATTTCCTACAATGAGCAGTTCTTC. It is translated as CSVEERSGISYNEQFF.

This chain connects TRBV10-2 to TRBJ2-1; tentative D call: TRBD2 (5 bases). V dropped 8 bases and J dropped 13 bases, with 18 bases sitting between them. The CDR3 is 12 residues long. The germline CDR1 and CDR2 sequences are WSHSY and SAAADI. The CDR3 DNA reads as TGCGCCAGCGTAGGCAGCCCAGAGGGACAGTTCTTC. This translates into CASVGSPEGQFF.

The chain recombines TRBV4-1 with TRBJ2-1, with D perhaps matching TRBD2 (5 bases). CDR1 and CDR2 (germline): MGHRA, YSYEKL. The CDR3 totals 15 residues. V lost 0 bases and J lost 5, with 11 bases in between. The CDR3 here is CASSQDPGTHNEQFF. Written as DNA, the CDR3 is TGCGCCAGCAGCCAAGATCCGGGAACCCACAATGAGCAGTTCTTC.

In DNA, the CDR3 is TGTGCCAGCAGCCAAGAGACAGGGAGGCCGGGCGAGCAGTACTTC. This sequence encodes CASSQETGRPGEQYF. The chain combines TRBV9 with TRBJ2-7; weak D call: TRBD1 (7 bases). The CDR3 has 15 residues. Germline values: CDR1 SGDLS, CDR2 YYNGEE. The ends were cut back, 4 bases at V and 6 bases at J, with 20 bases in the middle. Looking up the rest from reference TRBV9 and TRBJ2-7 gives the full variable domain: DSGVTQTPKHLITATGQRVTLRCSPRSGDLSVYWYQQSLDQGLQFLIQYYNGEERAKGNILERFSAQQFPDLHSELNLSSLELGDSALYFCASSQETGRPGEQYFGPGTRLTVT.

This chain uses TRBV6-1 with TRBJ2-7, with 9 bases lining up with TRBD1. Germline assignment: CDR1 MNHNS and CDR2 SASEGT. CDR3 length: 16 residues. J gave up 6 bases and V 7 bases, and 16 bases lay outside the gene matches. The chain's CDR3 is CASTTDRGVPFGEQYF. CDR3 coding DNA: TGTGCCAGCACTACGGACAGGGGAGTCCCCTTCGGCGAGCAGTACTTC.

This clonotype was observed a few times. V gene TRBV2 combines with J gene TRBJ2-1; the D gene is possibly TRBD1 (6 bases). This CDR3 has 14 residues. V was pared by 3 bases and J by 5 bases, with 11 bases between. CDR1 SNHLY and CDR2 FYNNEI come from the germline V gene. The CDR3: CASSDGQGNNEQFF. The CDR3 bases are TGTGCCAGCAGTGATGGGCAGGGGAACAATGAGCAGTTCTTC.

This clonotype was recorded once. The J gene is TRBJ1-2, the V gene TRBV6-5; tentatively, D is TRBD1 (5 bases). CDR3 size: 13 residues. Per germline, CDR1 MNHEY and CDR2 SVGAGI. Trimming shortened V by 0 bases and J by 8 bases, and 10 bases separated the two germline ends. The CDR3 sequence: CASSYSPGYGYTF. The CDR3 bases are TGTGCCAGCAGTTACTCGCCAGGGTACGGCTACACCTTC.

As DNA, the CDR3 is TGTGCCAGCAGATTTAGTGGGACTCATTCACCCCTCCACTTT. Translating it yields CASRFSGTHSPLHF. This chain uses TRBV2 with TRBJ1-6; TRBD1 is a possible D gene (5 bases). The V gene lost 6 bases and the J gene lost 8 bases, with 14 bases spanning the gap. The length of the CDR3 is 14 residues. CDR1 and CDR2 from the germline V gene are SNHLY and FYNNEI.

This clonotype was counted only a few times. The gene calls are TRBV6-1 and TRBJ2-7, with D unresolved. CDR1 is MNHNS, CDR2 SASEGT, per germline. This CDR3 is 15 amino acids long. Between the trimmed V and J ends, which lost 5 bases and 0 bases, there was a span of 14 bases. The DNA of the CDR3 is TGTGCCAGCAGTCCCCTTTTAGGCAACTCCTACGAGCAGTACTTC. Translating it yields CASSPLLGNSYEQYF.

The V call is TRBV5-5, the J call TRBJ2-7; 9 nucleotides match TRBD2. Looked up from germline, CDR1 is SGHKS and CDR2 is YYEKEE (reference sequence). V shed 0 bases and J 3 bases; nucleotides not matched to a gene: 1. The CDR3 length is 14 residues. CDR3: CASSLGTSVYEQYF. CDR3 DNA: TGTGCCAGCAGCTTGGGGACTAGCGTCTACGAGCAGTACTTC.

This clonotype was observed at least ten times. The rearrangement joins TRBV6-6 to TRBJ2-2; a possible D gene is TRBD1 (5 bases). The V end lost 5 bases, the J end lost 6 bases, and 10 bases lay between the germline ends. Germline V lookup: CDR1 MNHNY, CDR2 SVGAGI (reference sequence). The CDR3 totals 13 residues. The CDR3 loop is CASSQRQPGELFF. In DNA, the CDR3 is TGTGCCAGCAGTCAAAGACAGCCCGGGGAGCTGTTTTTT.

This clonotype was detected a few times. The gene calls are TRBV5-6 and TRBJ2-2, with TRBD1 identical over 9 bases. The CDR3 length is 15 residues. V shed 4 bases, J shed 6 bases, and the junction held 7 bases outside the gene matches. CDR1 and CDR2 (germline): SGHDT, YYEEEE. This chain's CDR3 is CASSPTGGGPGELFF. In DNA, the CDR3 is TGTGCCAGCAGCCCGACAGGGGGAGGTCCCGGGGAGCTGTTTTTT.

This chain's CDR3 is CASSNQQGAKNIQYF. In nucleotides, the CDR3 is TGTGCCAGCAGCAATCAACAGGGAGCCAAAAACATTCAGTACTTC. The genes are TRBV12-3 or TRBV12-4 and TRBJ2-4; TRBD1 might be the D (6 bases). The CDR3 runs to 15 residues. With 6 bases removed from V and 0 bases from J, the gap between germline ends came to 12 bases.

The CDR3 protein is CSGGFPVYEQYF. The CDR3 DNA follows: TGCAGTGGTGGTTTTCCGGTCTACGAGCAGTACTTC. The genes are TRBV20-1 and TRBJ2-7; D not certain. Germline assignment: CDR1 DFQATT and CDR2 SNEGSKA (reference sequence). The CDR3 totals 12 residues. Trimming took 7 bases from V and 3 from J, leaving 13 bases between them.

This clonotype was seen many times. CDR3 coding DNA: TGTGCCAGCAGTCAGAGACAGGGGTTCTCCTACGAGCAGTACTTC. Its protein is CASSQRQGFSYEQYF. The V gene is TRBV27, the J gene TRBJ2-7, with 8 nucleotides matching TRBD1. Germline V gene lookup returns CDR1 MNHEY and CDR2 SMNVEV (reference sequence). V shed 5 bases and J 0 bases; nucleotides not matched to a gene: 6. CDR3 length equals 15 residues.

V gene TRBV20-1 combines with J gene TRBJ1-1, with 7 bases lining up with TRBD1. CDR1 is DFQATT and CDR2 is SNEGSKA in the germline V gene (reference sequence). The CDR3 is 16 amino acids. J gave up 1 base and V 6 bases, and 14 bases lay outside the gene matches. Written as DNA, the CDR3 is TGCAGTGCCCTTCCAAACAGACAGGGTAGGAACACTGAAGCTTTCTTT. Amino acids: CSALPNRQGRNTEAFF.

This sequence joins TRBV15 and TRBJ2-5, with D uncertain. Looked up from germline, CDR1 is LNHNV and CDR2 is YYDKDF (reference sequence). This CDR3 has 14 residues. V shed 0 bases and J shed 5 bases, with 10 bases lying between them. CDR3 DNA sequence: TGTGCCACCAGCAGAGATCCCGGAGTGGAGACCCAGTACTTC. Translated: CATSRDPGVETQYF. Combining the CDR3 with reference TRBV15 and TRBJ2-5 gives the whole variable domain DAMVIQNPRYQVTQFGKPVTLSCSQTLNHNVMYWYQQKSSQAPKLLFHYYDKDFNNEADTPDNFQSRRPNTSFCFLDIRSPGLGDTAMYLCATSRDPGVETQYFGPGTRLLVL.

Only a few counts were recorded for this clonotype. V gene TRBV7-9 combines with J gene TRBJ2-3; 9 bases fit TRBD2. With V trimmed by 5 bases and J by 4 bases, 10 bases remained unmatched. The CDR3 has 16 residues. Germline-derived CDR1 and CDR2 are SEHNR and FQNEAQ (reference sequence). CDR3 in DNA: TGTGCCAGCAGCCACTTTAGCGGGAGTTTTGCAGATACGCAGTATTTT. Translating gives CASSHFSGSFADTQYF.

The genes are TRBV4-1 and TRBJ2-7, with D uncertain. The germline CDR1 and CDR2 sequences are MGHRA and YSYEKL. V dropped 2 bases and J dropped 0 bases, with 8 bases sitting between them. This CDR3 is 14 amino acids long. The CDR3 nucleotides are TGCGCCAGCAGCCAACTCCCCACCTCCTACGAGCAGTACTTC. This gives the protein CASSQLPTSYEQYF.

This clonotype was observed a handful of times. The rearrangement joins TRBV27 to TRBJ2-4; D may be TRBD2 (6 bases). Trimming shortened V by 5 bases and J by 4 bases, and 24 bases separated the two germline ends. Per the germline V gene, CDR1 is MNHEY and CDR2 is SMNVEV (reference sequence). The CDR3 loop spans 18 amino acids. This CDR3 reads CASSQNTRGGGAKNIQYF. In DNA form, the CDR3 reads TGTGCCAGCAGTCAAAACACAAGGGGCGGAGGGGCTAAAAACATTCAGTACTTC.

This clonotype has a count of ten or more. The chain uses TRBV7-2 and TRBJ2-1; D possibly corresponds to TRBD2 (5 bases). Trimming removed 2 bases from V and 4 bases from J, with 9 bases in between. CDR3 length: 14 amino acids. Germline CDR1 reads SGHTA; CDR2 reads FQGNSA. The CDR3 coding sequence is TGTGCCAGCAGCTTATTACTAGAGTACAATGAGCAGTTCTTC. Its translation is CASSLLLEYNEQFF. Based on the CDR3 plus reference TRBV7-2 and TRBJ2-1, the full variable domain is GAGVSQSPSNKVTEKGKDVELRCDPISGHTALYWYRQSLGQGLEFLIYFQGNSAPDKSGLPSDRFSAERTGGSVSTLTIQRTQQEDSAVYLCASSLLLEYNEQFFGPGTRLTVL.

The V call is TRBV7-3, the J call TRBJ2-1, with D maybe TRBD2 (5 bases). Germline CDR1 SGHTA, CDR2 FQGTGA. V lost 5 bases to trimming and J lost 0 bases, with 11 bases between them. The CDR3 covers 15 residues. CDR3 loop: CASSRGSSSYNEQFF. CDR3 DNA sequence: TGTGCCAGCAGCCGAGGGAGTTCCTCCTACAATGAGCAGTTCTTC. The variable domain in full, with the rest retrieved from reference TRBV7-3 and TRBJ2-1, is GAGVSQTPSNKVTEKGKYVELRCDPISGHTALYWYRQSLGQGPEFLIYFQGTGAADDSGLPNDRFFAVRPEGSVSTLKIQRTERGDSAVYLCASSRGSSSYNEQFFGPGTRLTVL.

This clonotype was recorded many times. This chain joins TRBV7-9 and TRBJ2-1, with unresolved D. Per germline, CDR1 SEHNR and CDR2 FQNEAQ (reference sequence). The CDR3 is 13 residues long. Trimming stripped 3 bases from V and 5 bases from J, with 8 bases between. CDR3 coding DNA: TGTGCCAGCAGCTTGGAGCGAGACAATGAGCAGTTCTTC. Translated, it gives CASSLERDNEQFF.

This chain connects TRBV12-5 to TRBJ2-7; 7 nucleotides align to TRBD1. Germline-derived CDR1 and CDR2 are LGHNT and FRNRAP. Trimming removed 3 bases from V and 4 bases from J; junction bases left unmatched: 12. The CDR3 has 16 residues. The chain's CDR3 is CASGFQLDRLGYEQYF. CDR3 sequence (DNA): TGTGCTAGTGGTTTCCAATTGGACAGGCTTGGATACGAGCAGTACTTC.

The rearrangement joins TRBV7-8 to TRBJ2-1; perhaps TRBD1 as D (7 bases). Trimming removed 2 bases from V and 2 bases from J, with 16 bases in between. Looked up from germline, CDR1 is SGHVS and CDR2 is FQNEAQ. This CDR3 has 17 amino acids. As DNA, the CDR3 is TGTGCCAGCAGCTTATCAAGGGCAGGGGGGCCCTACAATGAGCAGTTCTTC. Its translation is CASSLSRAGGPYNEQFF.

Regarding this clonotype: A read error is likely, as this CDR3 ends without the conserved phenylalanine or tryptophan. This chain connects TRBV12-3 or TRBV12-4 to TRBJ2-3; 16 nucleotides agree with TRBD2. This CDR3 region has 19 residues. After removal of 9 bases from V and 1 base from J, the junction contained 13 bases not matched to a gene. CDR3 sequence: CASRPGLAGGHLGTDTQYL. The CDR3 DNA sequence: TGTGCCAGTCGTCCGGGACTAGCGGGAGGGCACTTGGGCACAGATACGCAGTATTTA.

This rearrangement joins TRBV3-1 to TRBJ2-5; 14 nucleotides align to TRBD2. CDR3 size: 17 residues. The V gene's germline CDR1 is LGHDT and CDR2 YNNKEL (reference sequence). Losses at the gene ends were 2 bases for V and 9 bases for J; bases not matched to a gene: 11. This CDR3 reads CASSQSGTSGGLGAQYF. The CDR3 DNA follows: TGTGCCAGCAGCCAATCCGGGACTAGCGGGGGATTGGGGGCCCAGTACTTC.

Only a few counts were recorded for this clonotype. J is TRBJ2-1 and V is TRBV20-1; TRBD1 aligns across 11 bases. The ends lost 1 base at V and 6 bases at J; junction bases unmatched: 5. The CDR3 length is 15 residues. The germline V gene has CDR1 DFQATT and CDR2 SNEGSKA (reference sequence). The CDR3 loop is CSARGPGTGGNEQFF. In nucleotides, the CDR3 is TGCAGTGCTAGAGGCCCCGGGACAGGGGGCAATGAGCAGTTCTTC.